Sequencing of this T cell receptor beta chain was carried out in a study of technical replicates of blood from a few donors. TCRdb's table, derived via immunoSEQ multiplex PCR, lists solely in-frame clones and lacks some. The table shows under 85,000 clones, with 85% to 95% occurring only once. Trimming pared 5 bases from V and 3 bases from J, leaving 14 bases between. The V gene's germline CDR1 is SGHVS and CDR2 FQNEAQ. The CDR3 has 14 residues. The chain is built from TRBV7-8 and TRBJ2-7; maybe TRBD2 (6 bases). Sample: T cells isolated from PBMCs. The TCR sequence derives from a human donor in good health. The CDR3 reads CASSPLAGNYEQYF. The CDR3 DNA sequence: TGTGCCAGCAGCCCCTTGGCGGGGAACTACGAGCAGTACTTC.